This TCR beta chain was captured in a study of control samples from healthy donors and cancer patients. Clones were sequenced by immunoSEQ multiplex PCR, and TCRdb holds only the in-frame ones, with some missing. Here the sample spans tens of thousands of clones, roughly 80% being singletons. The CDR3 is 13 residues long. V shed 8 bases and J shed 1 base, with 10 bases lying between them. Germline CDR1 and CDR2: MDHEN and SYDVKM. The origin of this receptor is a man in his 60s in good health. Sequencing used blood. The rearrangement links TRBV28 to TRBJ2-3; D possibly corresponds to TRBD2 (5 bases). Here the CDR3 reads CASWTVGTDTQYF. CDR3 nucleotides: TGTGCCAGCTGGACTGTGGGCACAGATACGCAGTATTTT. Full variable domain (outside the CDR3, taken from reference TRBV28 and TRBJ2-3): DVKVTQSSRYLVKRTGEKVFLECVQDMDHENMFWYRQDPGLGLRLIYFSYDVKMKEKGDIPEGYSVSREKKERFSLILESASTNQTSMYLCASWTVGTDTQYFGPGTRLTVL.